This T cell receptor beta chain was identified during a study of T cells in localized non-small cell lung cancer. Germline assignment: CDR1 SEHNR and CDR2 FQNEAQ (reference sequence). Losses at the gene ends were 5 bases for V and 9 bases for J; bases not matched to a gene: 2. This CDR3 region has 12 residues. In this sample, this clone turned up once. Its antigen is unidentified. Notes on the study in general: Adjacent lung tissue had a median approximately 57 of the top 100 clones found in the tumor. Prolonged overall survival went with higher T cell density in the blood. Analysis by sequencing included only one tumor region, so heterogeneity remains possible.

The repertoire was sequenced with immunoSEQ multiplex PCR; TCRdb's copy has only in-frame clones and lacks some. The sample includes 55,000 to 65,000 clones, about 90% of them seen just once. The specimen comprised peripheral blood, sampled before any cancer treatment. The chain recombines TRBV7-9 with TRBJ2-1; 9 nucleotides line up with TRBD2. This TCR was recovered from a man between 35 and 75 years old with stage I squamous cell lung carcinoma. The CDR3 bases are TGTGCCAGCAGCGCGACTAGCGGTGAGCAGTTCTTC. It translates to CASSATSGEQFF.